This T cell receptor beta chain emerged from a study of blood T cell repertoires in COVID-19. This clone was seen just once. In the authors' workflow: The authors estimated nucleated cell counts from reference gene primer amplification. Sequencing used immunoSEQ multiplex PCR; TCRdb keeps in-frame clones, though not all of them. The V and J calls and clone size are taken from that table; D and trimming were inferred from the DNA. In the table there are about 59,000 clones, 60% to 80% of which are singletons. The clonotype was recovered from a man aged 55 to 70 with acute or convalescent COVID-19. The sequenced sample consisted of peripheral blood.

The CDR3: CASSPTGWKELFF. CDR3 bases: TGTGCCAGCTCACCAACGGGGTGGAAGGAACTGTTTTTT. The J gene is TRBJ1-4, the V gene TRBV18, with D unclear. Between the trimmed V and J ends, which lost 2 bases and 12 bases, there was a span of 13 bases. Germline lookup yields CDR1 KGHSH and CDR2 LQKENI. CDR3 length: 13 amino acids.